This TCR beta chain emerged from a study of T cell responses to AZD1222 COVID-19 vaccine. Clones were sequenced by immunoSEQ multiplex PCR, and TCRdb holds only the in-frame ones, with some missing. The sample consists of over 120,000 clones, 85% to 95% of them appearing once. General study results and limits: Epitopes outside B.1.351 and B.1.1.7 mutated regions reportedly drew nearly half of spike TCRs. Only a handful of AZD1222 recipients, several in all, had baseline seropositivity. White British people made up most donors, females outnumbered males, and clonal diversity was possibly underestimated.

On this clone: The target antigen is unknown.

Source: peripheral blood, taken after recovery from COVID-19. The clonotype was recovered from an adult who had recovered from COVID-19.

The CDR3 sequence: CASSGGGGGQGVIDTQYF. The CDR3, as DNA: TGTGCCAGCAGTGGGGGCGGCGGGGGACAGGGTGTAATAGATACGCAGTATTTT. The chain combines TRBV28 with TRBJ2-3; 9 nucleotides align to TRBD1. Trimming took 5 bases from V and 5 from J; bases not matched to a gene: 17. From germline, CDR1 is MDHEN and CDR2 SYDVKM. The CDR3 has 18 amino acids.